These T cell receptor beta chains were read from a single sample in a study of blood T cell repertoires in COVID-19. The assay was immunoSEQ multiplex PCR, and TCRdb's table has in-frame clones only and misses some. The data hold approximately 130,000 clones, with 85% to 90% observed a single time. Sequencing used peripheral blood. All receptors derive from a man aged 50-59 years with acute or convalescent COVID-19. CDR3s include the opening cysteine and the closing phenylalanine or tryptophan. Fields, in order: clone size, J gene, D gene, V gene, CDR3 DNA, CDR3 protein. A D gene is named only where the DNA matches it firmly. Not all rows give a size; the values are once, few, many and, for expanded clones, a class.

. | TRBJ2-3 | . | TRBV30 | TGTGCCTGGAGCCCGGGAGTAACTAGCACAGATACGCAGTATTTT | CAWSPGVTSTDTQYF
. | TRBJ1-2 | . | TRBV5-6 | TGTGCCAGCAGAGCGCCGGGACTCCTGAACTATGGCTACACCTTC | CASRAPGLLNYGYTF
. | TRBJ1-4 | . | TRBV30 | TGTGCCTGGAGTGAGTGGGGGCAGGGTAATGAAAAACTGTTTTTT | CAWSEWGQGNEKLFF
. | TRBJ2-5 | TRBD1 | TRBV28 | TGTGCCAGCAGCCGGGACAGGGGTGGAGAAGAGACCCAGTACTTC | CASSRDRGGEETQYF
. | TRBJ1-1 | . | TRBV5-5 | TGTGCCAGCAGCTCCGACAGCCCGTGGGCTTTCTTT | CASSSDSPWAFF
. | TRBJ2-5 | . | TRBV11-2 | TGTGCCAGCAGCTTAGATATCCACCAAGAGACCCAGTACTTC | CASSLDIHQETQYF
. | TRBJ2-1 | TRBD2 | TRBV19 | TGTGCCAGTAGTATAGTCGGGACTAGTTACTATGAGCAGTTCTTC | CASSIVGTSYYEQFF
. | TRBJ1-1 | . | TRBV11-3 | TGTGCCAGCAGCCGACGGGGGGACACTGAAGCTTTCTTT | CASSRRGDTEAFF
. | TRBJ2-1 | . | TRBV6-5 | TGTGCCAGCGGGCAGTCCTACTACAGGTCCAATGAGCAGTTCTTC | CASGQSYYRSNEQFF
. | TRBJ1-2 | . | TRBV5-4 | TGTGCCAGCAGGGTGGCGGGAGACTATGGCTACACCTTC | CASRVAGDYGYTF
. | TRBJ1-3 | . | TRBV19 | TGTGCCAGTCAAAGGGCAGGAGGCTACGGGAACACCATATATTTT | CASQRAGGYGNTIYF
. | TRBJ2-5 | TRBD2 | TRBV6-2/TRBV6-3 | TGTGCCAGCAGTCCCTGGACTAGCGGGAGGGCCCGTGAGACCCAGTACTTC | CASSPWTSGRARETQYF
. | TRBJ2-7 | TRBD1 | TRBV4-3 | TGCGCCAGCAGCCAAGTCCCAGGGGGCGAGCAGTACTTC | CASSQVPGGEQYF
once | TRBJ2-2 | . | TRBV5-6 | TGTGCCAGCAGCTTGGCGGGAGATACCGGGGAGCTGTTTTTT | CASSLAGDTGELFF
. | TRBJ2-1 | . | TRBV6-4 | TGTGCCAGCGGGAGGACCTCCTACAATGAGCAGTTCTTC | CASGRTSYNEQFF
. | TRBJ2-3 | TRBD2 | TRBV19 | TGTGCCACCACCCTAGCGGCGACAGATACGCAGTATTTT | CATTLAATDTQYF
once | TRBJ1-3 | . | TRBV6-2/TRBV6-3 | TGTGCCAGCAGTTACGCAGGGATCGGAAACACCATATATTTT | CASSYAGIGNTIYF
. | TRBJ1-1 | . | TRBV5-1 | TGCGCCAGCAGCGCACATACGGCGGGTACTGAAGCTTTCTTT | CASSAHTAGTEAFF
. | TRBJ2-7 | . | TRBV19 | TGTGCCAGTACCCCAGCGTGGGGGGACAGCTCCTACGAGCAGTACTTC | CASTPAWGDSSYEQYF
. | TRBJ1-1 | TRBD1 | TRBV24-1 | TGTGCCACCAGTGAATCCGGGACAGGGTCCACTGAAGCTTTCTTT | CATSESGTGSTEAFF
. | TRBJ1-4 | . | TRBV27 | TGTGCCAGCAGGCCCAGGGCTGAGAGTGAAAAACTGTTTTTT | CASRPRAESEKLFF
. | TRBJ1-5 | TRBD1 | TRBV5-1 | TGCGCCAGCAGCTTGGACCCGACAGGGGGCAATCAGCCCCAGCATTTT | CASSLDPTGGNQPQHF
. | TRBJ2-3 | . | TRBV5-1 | TGCGCCAGCGGCCAAAAACAGGGTTCTAGCACAGATACGCAGTATTTT | CASGQKQGSSTDTQYF
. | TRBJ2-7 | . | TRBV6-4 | TGTGCCAGCAGTGCGGGAGTAAACTCCTACGAGCAGTACTTC | CASSAGVNSYEQYF
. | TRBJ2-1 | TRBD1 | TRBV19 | TGTGCCAGTAGTATGGGACAGCTAGTAGAGCAGTTCTTC | CASSMGQLVEQFF
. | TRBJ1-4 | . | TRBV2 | TGTGCCAGCAGTGAAGGATTGGGGGGGCGCGGTGAAAAACTGTTTTTT | CASSEGLGGRGEKLFF
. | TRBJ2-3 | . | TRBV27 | TGTGCCAGCAGTACCGATGACACAGGAATCCCCGTCTTT | CASSTDDTGIPVF
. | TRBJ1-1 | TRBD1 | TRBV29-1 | TGCAGCGCTACGACAGGGGGCAACACTGAAGCTTTCTTT | CSATTGGNTEAFF
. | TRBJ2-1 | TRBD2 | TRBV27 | TGTGCCAGCAGTTTATATAAGCGGGACCAATCTTACAATGAGCAGTTCTTC | CASSLYKRDQSYNEQFF
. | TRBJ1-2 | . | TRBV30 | TGTGCCTGGAGTGTAATAAGCAGGGAATCGCGATTCTATGGCTACACCTTC | CAWSVISRESRFYGYTF
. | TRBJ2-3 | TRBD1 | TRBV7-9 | TGTGCCAGCAGCTCAGCCACAGGGGTCACAGATACGCAGTATTTT | CASSSATGVTDTQYF
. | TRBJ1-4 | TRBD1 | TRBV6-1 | TGTGCCAGCAGTGAAGCGCGACAGGGGTTTGAAAAACTGTTTTTT | CASSEARQGFEKLFF
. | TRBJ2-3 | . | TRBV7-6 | TGTGCCAGCAGCTCGGGGGGCGGTACAGATACGCAGTATTTT | CASSSGGGTDTQYF
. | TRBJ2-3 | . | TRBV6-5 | TGTGCCAGCAATCGACAGAGTGGGGCAGATACGCAGTATTTT | CASNRQSGADTQYF
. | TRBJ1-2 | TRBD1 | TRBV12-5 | TGTGCTAGTGGTTTGGGGACAGGGGGGTTCGATGGCTACACCTTC | CASGLGTGGFDGYTF
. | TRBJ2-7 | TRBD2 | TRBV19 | TGTGCCAGTAGCACTAGCGGGAACTACGAGCAGTACTTC | CASSTSGNYEQYF
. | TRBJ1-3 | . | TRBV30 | TGTGCCTGGCTTCGAGGGGGCTCTGGAAACACCATATATTTT | CAWLRGGSGNTIYF
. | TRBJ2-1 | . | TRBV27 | TGTGCCAGCAGTTCCAGGGACTCCCGCAGGGAGCAGTTCTTC | CASSSRDSRREQFF
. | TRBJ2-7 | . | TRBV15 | TGTGCCACCAGCTCCCGTCTGGTACAGAAAGAGCAGTACTTC | CATSSRLVQKEQYF
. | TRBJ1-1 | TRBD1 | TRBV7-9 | TGTGCCAGCAGCTTTCTGGGACAGGGAGTCGAAGCTTTCTTT | CASSFLGQGVEAFF
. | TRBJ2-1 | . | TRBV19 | TGTGCCAGTAGTATCTCCGGGAACTACAATGAGCAGTTCTTC | CASSISGNYNEQFF
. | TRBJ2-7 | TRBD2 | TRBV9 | TGTGCCAGCAGCGAAGGACTAGCGGGAGGGCTCTACGAGCAGTACTTC | CASSEGLAGGLYEQYF
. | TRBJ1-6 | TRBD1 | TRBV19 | TGTGCCAGTAGGGACAGGGAGAGGAATTCACCCCTCCACTTT | CASRDRERNSPLHF
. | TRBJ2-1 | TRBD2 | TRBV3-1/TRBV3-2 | TGTGCCAGCAGCCAAGATAGACTAGCGGGAGTCGTTGAGCAGTTCTTC | CASSQDRLAGVVEQFF
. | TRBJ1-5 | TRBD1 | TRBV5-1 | TGCGCCAGCAGCACGACAGGGGGCGAGCAGCCCCAGCATTTT | CASSTTGGEQPQHF
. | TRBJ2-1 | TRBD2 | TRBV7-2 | TGTGCCAGCAGCTTGGAAGCGGGGGATTCCAATGAGCAGTTCTTC | CASSLEAGDSNEQFF
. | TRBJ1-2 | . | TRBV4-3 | TGCGCCAGCAGCCAACAGGGGAACGATGGCTACACCTTC | CASSQQGNDGYTF
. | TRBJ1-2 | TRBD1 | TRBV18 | TGTGCCAGCTCACCGAACAGGGGGCAGGATGGCTACACCTTC | CASSPNRGQDGYTF
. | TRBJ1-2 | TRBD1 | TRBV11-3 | TGTGCCAGCAGCGATCAGGGGGACTATGGCTACACCTTC | CASSDQGDYGYTF
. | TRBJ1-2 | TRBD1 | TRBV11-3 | TGTGCCAGCAGCTTAGATCGCACGGACAGGGAGCAGGGCTACACCTTC | CASSLDRTDREQGYTF
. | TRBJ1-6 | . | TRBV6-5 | TGTGCCAGCAGTTTAGCTGACTCCTATAATTCACCCCTCCACTTT | CASSLADSYNSPLHF